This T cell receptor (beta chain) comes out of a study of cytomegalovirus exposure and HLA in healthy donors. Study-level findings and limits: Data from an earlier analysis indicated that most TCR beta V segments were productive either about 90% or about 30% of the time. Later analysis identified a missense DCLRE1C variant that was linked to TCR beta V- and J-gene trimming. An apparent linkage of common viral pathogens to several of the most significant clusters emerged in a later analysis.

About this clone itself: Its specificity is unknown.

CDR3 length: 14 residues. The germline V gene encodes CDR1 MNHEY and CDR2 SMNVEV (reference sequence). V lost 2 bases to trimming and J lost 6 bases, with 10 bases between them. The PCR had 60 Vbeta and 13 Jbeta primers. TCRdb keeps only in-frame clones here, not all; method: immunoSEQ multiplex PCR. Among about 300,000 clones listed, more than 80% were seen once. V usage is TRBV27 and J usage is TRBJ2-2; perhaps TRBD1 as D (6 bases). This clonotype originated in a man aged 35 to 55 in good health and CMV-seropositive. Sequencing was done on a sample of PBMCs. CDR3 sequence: CASSLQQGSGELFF. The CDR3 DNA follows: TGTGCCAGCAGTTTACAGCAGGGGTCCGGGGAGCTGTTTTTT.